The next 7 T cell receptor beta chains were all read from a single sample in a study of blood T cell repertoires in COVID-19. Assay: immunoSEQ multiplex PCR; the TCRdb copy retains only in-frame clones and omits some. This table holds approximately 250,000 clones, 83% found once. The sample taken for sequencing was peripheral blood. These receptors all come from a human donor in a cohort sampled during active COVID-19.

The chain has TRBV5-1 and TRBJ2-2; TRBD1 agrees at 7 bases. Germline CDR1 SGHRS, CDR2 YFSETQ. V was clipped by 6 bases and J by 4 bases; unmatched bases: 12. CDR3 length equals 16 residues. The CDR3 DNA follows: TGCGCCAGCATTCAAGGTGACAGGGCGGGCACCGGGGAGCTGTTTTTT. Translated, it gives CASIQGDRAGTGELFF.

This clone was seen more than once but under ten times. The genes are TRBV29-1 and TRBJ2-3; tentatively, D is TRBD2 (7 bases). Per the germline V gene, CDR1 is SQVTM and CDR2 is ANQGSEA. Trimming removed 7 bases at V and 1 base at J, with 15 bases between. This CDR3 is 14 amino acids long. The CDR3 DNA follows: TGCAGCGCCTCCGGGGGGCTCGGCACAGATACGCAGTATTTT. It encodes CSASGGLGTDTQYF.

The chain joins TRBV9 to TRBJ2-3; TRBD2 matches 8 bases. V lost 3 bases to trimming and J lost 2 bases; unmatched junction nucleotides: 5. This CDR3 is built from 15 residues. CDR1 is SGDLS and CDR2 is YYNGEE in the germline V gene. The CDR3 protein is CASSASGGFTDTQYF. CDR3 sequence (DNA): TGTGCCAGCAGCGCCAGCGGGGGATTCACAGATACGCAGTATTTT.

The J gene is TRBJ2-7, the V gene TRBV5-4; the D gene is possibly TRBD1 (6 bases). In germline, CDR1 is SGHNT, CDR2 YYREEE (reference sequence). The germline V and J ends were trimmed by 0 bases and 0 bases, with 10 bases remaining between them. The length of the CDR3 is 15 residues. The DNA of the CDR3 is TGTGCCAGCAGCTTGGGGGGACAAATCTCCTACGAGCAGTACTTC. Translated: CASSLGGQISYEQYF.

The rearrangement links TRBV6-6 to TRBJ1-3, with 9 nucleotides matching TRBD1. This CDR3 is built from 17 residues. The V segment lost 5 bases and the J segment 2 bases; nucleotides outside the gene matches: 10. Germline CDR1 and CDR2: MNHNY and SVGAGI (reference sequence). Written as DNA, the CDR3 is TGTGCCAGCAGTCCCCGGGACAGGGTCGGTGCTGGAAACACCATATATTTT. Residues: CASSPRDRVGAGNTIYF.

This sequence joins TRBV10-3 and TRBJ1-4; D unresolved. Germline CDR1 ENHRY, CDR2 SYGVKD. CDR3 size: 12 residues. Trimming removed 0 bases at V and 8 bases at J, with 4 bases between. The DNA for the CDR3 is TGTGCCATCAGTGAGTCCTCGGAAAAACTGTTTTTT. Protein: CAISESSEKLFF.

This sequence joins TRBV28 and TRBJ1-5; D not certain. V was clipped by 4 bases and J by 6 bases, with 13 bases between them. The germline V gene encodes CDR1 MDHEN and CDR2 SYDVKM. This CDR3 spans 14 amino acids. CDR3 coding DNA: TGTGCCAGCAGTTCCGGCGGGATTATTCAGCCCCAGCATTTT. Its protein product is CASSSGGIIQPQHF.